This T cell receptor (beta chain) was captured by sequencing in a study of shared clonotypes between healthy human individuals. The study, taken as a whole, reports: Rarefaction indicated that sorted-subset sequencing remained incomplete although depth was large. Compared with clonotypes that all four donors shared, non-shared clonotypes had lower generation probabilities.

Germline CDR1 reads SGHAT; CDR2 reads FQNNGV. The CDR3 has 14 residues. The ends were cut back, 5 bases at V and 8 bases at J, with 15 bases in the middle. Deep-level settings were used for running the assay. Some clones are missing from TCRdb's copy, which holds only in-frame ones; the method was immunoSEQ multiplex PCR. The profile shows 2 million to 2.5 million clones, over 85% of them singletons. Points on this clone: Its antigen is undetermined.

The sequenced sample was naive CD4+ T cells from PBMCs. Subset meaning: CD45RA+ positively selected. The V call is TRBV11-2, the J call TRBJ1-4; D not certain. The sequence derives from a man between 18 and 35 years old in good health. Some clones in this sample may be carry-over from other donors' samples. The CDR3 here is CASSQPGSGEKLFF. DNA of the CDR3: TGTGCCAGCAGCCAACCGGGGTCCGGGGAAAAACTGTTTTTT. The full variable domain, with the rest looked up from reference TRBV11-2 and TRBJ1-4, is EAGVAQSPRYKIIEKRQSVAFWCNPISGHATLYWYQQILGQGPKLLIQFQNNGVVDDSQLPKDRFSAERLKGVDSTLKIQPAKLEDSAVYLCASSQPGSGEKLFFGSGTQLSVL.